This T cell receptor (beta chain) was sequenced for a study of cytomegalovirus exposure and HLA in healthy donors. Study summary: Prior work identified around 110 million unique TCR beta sequences in roughly 180 million T cells. Regarding the study as a whole: Usually a TCR sequence was rare, but some public TCRs were found in many donors.

About this clone: Its specificity is not known.

Primers included in the PCR were 60 Vbeta and 13 Jbeta primers. Using immunoSEQ multiplex PCR, the repertoire was profiled, and TCRdb retains in-frame clones only, with some absent. The sample totals some 140,000 clones. The TCR was taken from a woman in her 40s in good health and CMV-seronegative. The sequencing sample was made of PBMCs.

CDR3 coding DNA: TGTGCCAGCAGTCCCTGGACAGGAGATGAAGCTTTCTTT. Protein product: CASSPWTGDEAFF. The V gene is TRBV27, the J gene TRBJ1-1; TRBD1 agrees at 7 bases. The CDR3 covers 13 residues. The ends lost 5 bases at V and 7 bases at J; junction bases unmatched: 7. CDR1 and CDR2 from the germline V gene are MNHEY and SMNVEV (reference sequence).